The 8 T cell receptor beta chains below all came from one sample that was sequenced in a study of T cell responses to AZD1222 COVID-19 vaccine. Sequencing used immunoSEQ multiplex PCR; TCRdb keeps in-frame clones, though not all of them. The repertoire holds 140,000 or so clones, around 90% seen once, with roughly 7.6% in the top ten. This sample comprised peripheral blood, obtained 28 days after the second dose of the MenACWY control vaccine. These receptors all stem from an adult who received the MenACWY meningococcal vaccine as a control.

V is TRBV19 and J is TRBJ2-7, with D perhaps matching TRBD2 (5 bases). Trimming stripped 3 bases from V and 0 bases from J, with 15 bases between. The CDR3 contains 16 residues. Germline V gene sequence: CDR1 LNHDA, CDR2 SQIVND (reference sequence). The CDR3 sequence: CASSIAGLLSSYEQYF. The CDR3, as DNA: TGTGCCAGTAGTATCGCCGGACTGCTATCCTCCTACGAGCAGTACTTC.

V is TRBV19 and J is TRBJ1-1; TRBD1 matches at 10 bases. Germline V lookup: CDR1 LNHDA, CDR2 SQIVND (reference sequence). V lost 4 bases, J lost 3 bases, and 2 bases stayed unmatched. The CDR3 is 14 residues long. This chain's CDR3 is CASSKDRGHTEAFF. The DNA of the CDR3 is TGTGCCAGTAGTAAAGACAGGGGGCACACTGAAGCTTTCTTT. Combining the CDR3 with reference TRBV19 and TRBJ1-1 gives the whole variable domain DGGITQSPKYLFRKEGQNVTLSCEQNLNHDAMYWYRQDPGQGLRLIYYSQIVNDFQKGDIAEGYSVSREKKESFPLTVTSAQKNPTAFYLCASSKDRGHTEAFFGQGTRLTVV.

This clone was counted between two and nine times. The rearrangement joins TRBV9 to TRBJ2-3; D could derive from TRBD1 or TRBD2 (5 bases each). The germline gives CDR1 SGDLS, CDR2 YYNGEE. The CDR3 runs 13 residues. Trimming removed 5 bases at V and 3 bases at J, with 10 bases between. The CDR3 DNA is TGTGCCAGCAGAGGGACGATGACAGATACGCAGTATTTT. It encodes CASRGTMTDTQYF. The full variable domain, rest sourced from reference TRBV9 and TRBJ2-3, is DSGVTQTPKHLITATGQRVTLRCSPRSGDLSVYWYQQSLDQGLQFLIQYYNGEERAKGNILERFSAQQFPDLHSELNLSSLELGDSALYFCASRGTMTDTQYFGPGTRLTVL.

The chain employs TRBV18 and TRBJ2-3; 8 bases are a match to TRBD2. Trimming took 4 bases from V and 5 from J; bases not matched to a gene: 5. Per the germline V gene, CDR1 is KGHSH and CDR2 is LQKENI. The CDR3 has 14 residues. The CDR3 sequence is CASSQAGVQDTQYF. CDR3 DNA sequence: TGTGCCAGCTCACAAGCGGGAGTTCAAGATACGCAGTATTTT.

The gene calls are TRBV3-1 (or the pseudogene TRBV3-2) and TRBJ2-1, with 11 bases that match TRBD2. In germline, CDR1 is LGHDT, CDR2 YNNKEL (reference sequence). The CDR3 runs to 16 residues. V lost 4 bases, J lost 4 bases, and 6 bases stayed unmatched. CDR3 nucleotides: TGTGCCAGCAGCCGCCTGACTAGCGGGACATACAATGAGCAGTTCTTC. As protein: CASSRLTSGTYNEQFF.

V and J are TRBV9 and TRBJ2-5; D call uncertain. This CDR3 spans 14 amino acids. Trimming cost V 3 bases and J 1 base, with 10 bases left between them. The germline CDR1 and CDR2 sequences are SGDLS and YYNGEE. The CDR3 is CASSDQPAQETQYF. In DNA form, the CDR3 reads TGTGCCAGCAGCGACCAGCCGGCCCAAGAGACCCAGTACTTC.

The CDR3 loop is CASSPWGGYAEAFF. CDR3 coding DNA: TGTGCCAGCAGCCCCTGGGGGGGGTACGCTGAAGCTTTCTTT. The chain carries TRBV11-2 and TRBJ1-1, with a weak D call TRBD1 (5 bases). Germline V gives CDR1 SGHAT, CDR2 FQNNGV. V was clipped by 5 bases and J by 6 bases, with 16 bases between them. The CDR3 extends over 14 amino acids.

The CDR3 protein is CASSISLAGGGNEQFF. The CDR3 region has the DNA TGTGCCAGCAGCATAAGTCTAGCGGGAGGTGGGAATGAGCAGTTCTTC. The genes are TRBV11-3 and TRBJ2-1, with TRBD2 matching 11 bases. The CDR3 length is 16 residues. Germline CDR1 is SGHNT and CDR2 is YENEEA. After removal of 5 bases from V and 7 bases from J, the junction contained 10 bases not matched to a gene.